The entry below describes one TCR beta chain. These data are taken from a study of long-term antiretroviral therapy in people with HIV. The CDR3 spans 16 residues. Germline-derived CDR1 and CDR2 are MNHNS and SASEGT. V lost 2 bases and J lost 1; bases outside the gene matches: 6. Sequencing used immunoSEQ v3.0 at survey level. Profiled with immunoSEQ multiplex PCR; TCRdb holds only in-frame clones, not every one. The sample lists roughly 45,000 clones, around 80% occurring once. This sequence was found in a woman under 30 with HIV. The sample was unsorted PBMCs, taken 0.8 years after starting antiretroviral therapy. The gene calls are TRBV6-1 and TRBJ2-5, with TRBD1 matching 8 bases. CDR3 nucleotides: TGTGCCAGCAGTGAATTCTCCGGGACAGGCCAAGAGACCCAGTACTTC. It translates to CASSEFSGTGQETQYF.